This T cell receptor beta chain is drawn from a study of T-cell reconstitution after alpha-beta-depleted transplantation in children. Notes on the study in general: Diversity and T-cell counts at one year after transplant derived mostly from new T cells.

Unique molecular identifiers were incorporated into the prepared TCRbeta library. A single record per CDR3 protein comes from TCRdb applying MiXCR to the PCR reads. The sample has 300,000 to 350,000 distinct CDR3 sequences; 16% are singletons. This clonotype was observed many times. Its antigen is undetermined. The trim removed 5 bases at V and 1 base at J, leaving 4 bases unmatched. The CDR3 consists of 14 residues. Sequenced here: PBMCs, mostly from graft donor cells, sampled 360 days after TCRalphabeta/CD19-depleted stem cell transplant. The chain recombines TRBV12-3 or TRBV12-4 with TRBJ1-2, with 7 bases lining up with TRBD1. This clonotype was sampled from a male patient between 2 and 9 years old who had a stem cell transplant for acute lymphoblastic leukemia, so the T cells may come from the graft donor. CDR3 sequence reads: CASSPGQHNYGYTF. In DNA form, the CDR3 reads TGTGCCAGCAGTCCGGGACAGCATAACTATGGCTACACCTTC.